Listed here are 17 T cell receptor beta chains from one sample, sequenced in a study of glioma-infiltrating T cells. TCR alpha and beta CDR3 regions were amplified from RNA using iRepertoire nested multiplex PCR. TCRdb itself ran the multiplex PCR reads through MiXCR, one entry per CDR3 protein. The table has fewer than 11,000 distinct CDR3 sequences, 45% to 65% seen once. The sequencing input was glioma tissue, nonneoplastic brain tissue, or PBMCs (not recorded which). The receptors stem from a human donor with low-grade glioma or glioblastoma, undergoing nonglioma brain surgery, or in good health (not recorded which).

About this clonotype itself: At one end, the junction sequence differs from germline, possibly due to a read error. The chain recombines TRBV4-1 with TRBJ1-3; the D gene is possibly TRBD1 (5 bases). This CDR3 comprises 16 residues. Germline assignment: CDR1 MGHRA and CDR2 YSYEKL. This chain's CDR3 is CASRQDSQGSGNTIYF. In DNA, the CDR3 is TGCGCAAGCAGACAAGACTCTCAGGGCTCTGGAAACACCATATATTTT.

V is TRBV2 and J is TRBJ1-6; D is undetermined. Germline CDR1 is SNHLY and CDR2 is FYNNEI. The germline V and J ends were trimmed by 5 bases and 6 bases, with 14 bases remaining between them. This CDR3 is built from 15 residues. DNA of the CDR3: TGTGCCAGCAGTCCCTGGCAGTCCCTTAATTCACCCCTCCACTTT. Amino acids: CASSPWQSLNSPLHF.

By sample fraction, this clonotype is medium-sized. The chain employs TRBV20-1 and TRBJ1-5; D is unclear. This CDR3 contains 12 residues. Germline loops: CDR1 DFQATT, CDR2 SNEGSKA (reference sequence). V was shortened by 4 bases and J by 2 bases, with 6 bases between the two germline ends. CDR3 in amino acids: CSAMGGNQPQHF. The CDR3 region has the DNA TGCAGTGCTATGGGCGGCAATCAGCCCCAGCATTTT.

In its sample, this clonotype was seen many times. The V and J genes are TRBV4-3 and TRBJ1-2, with a tentative D call TRBD1 (5 bases). The CDR3 consists of 17 residues. Deletions cut 0 bases from V and 5 bases from J, with 19 bases between. Germline V gene lookup returns CDR1 LGHNA and CDR2 YSLEER. This CDR3 reads CASSQEEVTVEKYGYTF. DNA of the CDR3: TGCGCCAGCAGCCAAGAGGAGGTGACAGTAGAAAAATATGGCTACACCTTC.

With respect to this clonotype: One junction end does not reproduce the germline sequence, and a read error may be involved. The rearrangement joins TRBV7-6 to TRBJ2-1; possible D gene TRBD2, 5 bases. CDR3 size: 16 residues. Germline CDR1 SGHVS, CDR2 FNYEAQ. The CDR3 region is CASSSQWSSSYNEQSF. CDR3 sequence (DNA): TGTGCCAGCAGCTCCCAATGGTCTAGCTCCTACAATGAGCAGTCCTTC. The whole variable domain, filled in from reference TRBV7-6 and TRBJ2-1, reads GAGVSQSPRYKVTKRGQDVALRCDPISGHVSLYWYRQALGQGPEFLTYFNYEAQQDKSGLPNDRFSAERPEGSISTLTIQRTEQRDSAMYRCASSSQWSSSYNEQSFGPGTRLTVL.

There are many counts of this clonotype. The CDR3 region has the DNA TGTGCCAGCAGTCTACGAACGGGCAATCAGCCCCAGCATTTT. Translated: CASSLRTGNQPQHF. V and J are TRBV12-3 or TRBV12-4 and TRBJ1-5, with unresolved D. V gave up 5 bases and J gave up 2 bases, with 10 bases separating them. The CDR3 has 14 residues.

The chain carries TRBV20-1 and TRBJ2-5; D is unclear. V was clipped by 3 bases and J by 6 bases, with 8 bases between them. CDR3 length equals 11 residues. Germline lookup yields CDR1 DFQATT and CDR2 SNEGSKA (reference sequence). This CDR3 is CSASGEQTQYF. CDR3 nucleotide sequence: TGCAGTGCTAGTGGCGAGCAGACCCAGTACTTC.

This clonotype was recorded many times. The chain is built from TRBV9 and TRBJ1-1, with no clear D. The V gene's germline CDR1 is SGDLS and CDR2 YYNGEE. The CDR3 is 15 amino acids. V lost 4 bases and J 0 bases, leaving 13 bases between the germline ends. CDR3 sequence reads: CASSSSPLLNTEAFF. The CDR3 DNA sequence: TGTGCCAGCAGCTCATCACCGTTACTGAACACTGAAGCTTTCTTT.

Sample share makes this clonotype medium-sized. The chain uses TRBV7-2 and TRBJ1-1; possible D gene TRBD1, 5 bases. The CDR3 loop spans 14 amino acids. The germline V gene encodes CDR1 SGHTA and CDR2 FQGNSA. Trimming took 2 bases from V and 2 from J, leaving 9 bases between them. The CDR3 sequence is CASSLQGRNTEAFF. In nucleotides, the CDR3 is TGTGCCAGCAGCTTACAGGGACGCAACACTGAAGCTTTCTTT. The variable domain in full, completed from reference TRBV7-2 and TRBJ1-1, reads GAGVSQSPSNKVTEKGKDVELRCDPISGHTALYWYRQSLGQGLEFLIYFQGNSAPDKSGLPSDRFSAERTGGSVSTLTIQRTQQEDSAVYLCASSLQGRNTEAFFGQGTRLTVV.

This rearrangement joins TRBV28 to TRBJ2-7; D may be TRBD1 (6 bases). CDR1 MDHEN and CDR2 SYDVKM come from the germline V gene. Trimming removed 9 bases at V and 4 bases at J, with 16 bases between. This CDR3 contains 13 residues. The CDR3 sequence: CASGLGRGYEQYF. The CDR3 bases are TGTGCCAGTGGTTTAGGCAGGGGTTACGAGCAGTACTTC.

As for this clonotype: A read error may account for a junction end that differs from germline. The chain is built from TRBV28 and TRBJ2-7; unclear D gene. The CDR3 length is 14 residues. CDR1 is MDHEN and CDR2 is SYDVKM in the germline V gene. DNA for the CDR3: TGTGCCAGCACCACGCCGTGTCTCTCCTACGAGCGGTACTTC. Translating gives CASTTPCLSYERYF.

This clonotype was counted ten times or more. Given a much more abundant clone one base away, this may be a read error. The chain employs TRBV2 and TRBJ1-2; the D is unclear. The CDR3 spans 13 residues. V dropped 2 bases and J dropped 7 bases, with 11 bases sitting between them. The germline gives CDR1 SNHLY, CDR2 FYNNEI. CDR3 sequence reads: CASSESSYCGYTF. CDR3 in DNA: TGTGCCAGCAGTGAATCCTCGTACTGTGGCTACACCTTC.

The V call is TRBV10-3, the J call TRBJ1-6; possible D gene TRBD1, 6 bases. CDR1 ENHRY and CDR2 SYGVKD come from the germline V gene. This CDR3 is built from 17 residues. CDR3 DNA sequence: TGTGTTATCAGTGAGTCTAGGGGGTCCTCGTATAATTCACCCCTCCACTTT. It encodes CVISESRGSSYNSPLHF.

This clonotype showed up just a few times. The chain combines TRBV19 with TRBJ1-2; 7 nucleotides agree with TRBD1. CDR1 LNHDA and CDR2 SQIVND come from the germline V gene (reference sequence). V was clipped by 6 bases and J by 8 bases; unmatched bases: 15. This CDR3 spans 15 amino acids. CDR3 coding DNA: TGTGCCAGTAGCACCCGGGGACAGCTCGGTCGAGGCTACACCTTC. Translated: CASSTRGQLGRGYTF.

Points on this clonotype: A much larger clone differs by one base, so this may be a read error. The chain has TRBV5-6 and TRBJ2-7; D not resolved. Germline V gene sequence: CDR1 SGHDT, CDR2 YYEEEE. The CDR3 extends over 15 amino acids. CDR3 nucleotides: TGTGCCAGCAGCTTGTTCGGTCCAGCCACCTACGAGGAGTACTTC. It translates to CASSLFGPATYEEYF.

This clonotype was observed at least ten times. The V gene is TRBV11-1, the J gene TRBJ2-1; D is perhaps TRBD2 (6 bases). The CDR3 is 15 amino acids. Looked up from germline, CDR1 is SGHAT and CDR2 is FQDESV (reference sequence). The V end lost 3 bases, the J end lost 4 bases, and 13 bases lay between the germline ends. This CDR3 reads CASSFFTSKYNEQFF. The CDR3, as DNA: TGTGCCAGCAGCTTTTTTACTAGCAAATACAATGAGCAGTTCTTC.

This clonotype has a count of ten or more. The CDR3 spells CASSLGPGSSGNTIYF. CDR3 nucleotide sequence: TGTGCCAGCAGCTTAGGTCCAGGGAGCTCTGGAAACACCATATATTTT. This sequence joins TRBV7-2 and TRBJ1-3, with D perhaps matching TRBD1 (5 bases). There are 16 residues in the CDR3. The germline V gene encodes CDR1 SGHTA and CDR2 FQGNSA. The V end lost 1 base, the J end lost 0 bases, and 10 bases lay between the germline ends.